This TCR beta chain came from a study of shared clonotypes between healthy human individuals. Findings and limits, study-wide: Some naive CD4 clonotypes, around 4.9%, turned up in common across a handful of donors.

Terminally differentiated effector memory CD45RA+ cells were left out of the naive CD8 fraction, which was CD45RO-negative and positively selected for CCR7. The CDR3 is made up of 13 amino acids. V dropped 3 bases and J dropped 11 bases, with 16 bases sitting between them. Germline V gives CDR1 LNHDA, CDR2 SQIVND (reference sequence). The authors split each subset's genomic DNA evenly across several immunoSEQ plates. Authors' data handling: As immunoSEQ supplied junction-only sequences (without quality scores), filtering differed. Produced via immunoSEQ multiplex PCR; TCRdb's table is partial and in-frame only. The V and J calls and clone size were taken over from that table, and D and trimming were inferred from the DNA. The repertoire holds about 2.1 million clones, with about 94% as singletons. On this clone: Antigen unknown.

The receptor comes from a man younger than 35 in good health. Some clones in this sample may be carry-over from other donors' samples. The gene calls are TRBV19 and TRBJ1-1, with unresolved D. The sequenced sample was naive CD8+ T cells from PBMCs. In DNA form, the CDR3 reads TGTGCCAGTAGTATGTCGGTTATAAGTAGGGCTTTCTTT. Protein sequence: CASSMSVISRAFF.